This TCR beta chain emerged from a study of cytomegalovirus exposure and HLA in healthy donors. Primers: 60 Vbeta forward and 13 Jbeta reverse. The method was immunoSEQ multiplex PCR; TCRdb's version includes in-frame clones alone and lacks a portion of them. The profile shows some 110,000 clones, 9.5% of them singletons. Broader study findings: Near-uniform donor sequencing depth was presumed by presence/absence analyses.

The CDR3 covers 14 residues. Germline assignment: CDR1 MRHNA and CDR2 SNTAGT. Trimming pared 8 bases from V and 0 bases from J, leaving 14 bases between. To note about this clone: Its antigen is not known.

The sample comprised PBMCs. This rearrangement joins TRBV6-4 to TRBJ2-7, with D perhaps matching TRBD2 (6 bases). The receptor comes from a man aged 30 to 45 in good health and CMV-seronegative. The CDR3 DNA sequence: TGTGCCAGCGCCCGGGAGCGCGACTCCTACGAGCAGTACTTC. This encodes CASARERDSYEQYF.